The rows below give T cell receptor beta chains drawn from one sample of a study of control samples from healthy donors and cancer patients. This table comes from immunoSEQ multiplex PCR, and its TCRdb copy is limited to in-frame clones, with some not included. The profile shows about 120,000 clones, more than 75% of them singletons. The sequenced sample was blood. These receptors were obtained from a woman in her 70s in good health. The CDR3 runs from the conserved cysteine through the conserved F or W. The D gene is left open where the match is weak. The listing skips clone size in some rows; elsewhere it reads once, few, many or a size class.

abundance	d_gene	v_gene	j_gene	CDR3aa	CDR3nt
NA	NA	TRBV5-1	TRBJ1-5	CASSLEGSNQPQHF	TGCGCCAGCAGCCTGGAGGGTAGCAATCAGCCCCAGCATTTT
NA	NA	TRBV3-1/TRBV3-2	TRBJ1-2	CASSQGYGYTF	TGTGCCAGCAGCCAGGGGTATGGCTACACCTTC
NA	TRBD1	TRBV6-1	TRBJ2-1	CASSEQGTGINNEQFF	TGTGCCAGCAGTGAGCAAGGGACAGGGATTAACAATGAGCAGTTCTTC
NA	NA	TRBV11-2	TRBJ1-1	CASSPDRGAFF	TGTGCCAGCAGCCCTGACCGTGGAGCTTTCTTT
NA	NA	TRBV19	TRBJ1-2	CASNNDYGYTF	TGTGCCAGTAATAATGATTATGGCTACACCTTC
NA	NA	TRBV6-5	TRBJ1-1	CASSLQVGAEAFF	TGTGCCAGCAGCCTACAGGTAGGGGCTGAAGCTTTCTTT
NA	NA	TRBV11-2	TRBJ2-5	CASSLGRLQETQYF	TGTGCCAGCAGCTTAGGACGCCTCCAAGAGACCCAGTACTTC
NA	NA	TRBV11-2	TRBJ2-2	CASSLVGGMNTGELFF	TGTGCCAGCAGCTTAGTTGGCGGGATGAACACCGGGGAGCTGTTTTTT
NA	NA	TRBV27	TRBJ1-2	CASSLGQGFGYTF	TGTGCCAGCAGTTTGGGGCAGGGTTTTGGCTACACCTTC
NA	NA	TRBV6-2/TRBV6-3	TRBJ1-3	CASSPPLQQNTIYF	TGTGCCAGCAGTCCGCCGCTACAGCAGAACACCATATATTTT
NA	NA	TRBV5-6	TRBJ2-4	CASSLSGADIQYF	TGTGCCAGCAGCTTATCTGGGGCGGACATTCAGTACTTC
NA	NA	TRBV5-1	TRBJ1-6	CASSPMKGPYNSPLHF	TGCGCCAGCAGCCCCATGAAGGGTCCTTATAATTCACCCCTCCACTTT
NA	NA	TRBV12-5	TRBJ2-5	CASGWDNQETQYF	TGTGCTAGTGGTTGGGACAACCAAGAGACCCAGTACTTC
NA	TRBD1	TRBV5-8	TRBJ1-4	CASSPRDRASEKLFF	TGTGCCAGCAGCCCCCGGGACAGGGCCTCTGAAAAACTGTTTTTT
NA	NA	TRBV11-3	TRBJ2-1	CASSHRSEGGEQFF	TGTGCCAGCAGCCACAGGTCCGAGGGGGGTGAGCAGTTCTTC
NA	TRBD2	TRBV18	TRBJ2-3	CASYQTSGGDTQYF	TGTGCCAGTTACCAGACTAGCGGGGGAGATACGCAGTATTTT
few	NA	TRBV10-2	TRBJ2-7	CASSAGGPYEQYF	TGCGCCAGCAGTGCTGGAGGCCCCTACGAGCAGTACTTC
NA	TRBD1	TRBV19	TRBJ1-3	CASNSQGAGGNTIYF	TGTGCCAGTAACTCACAGGGGGCTGGTGGAAACACCATATATTTT
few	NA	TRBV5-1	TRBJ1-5	CASSYERNQPQHF	TGCGCCAGCAGCTATGAAAGAAATCAGCCCCAGCATTTT
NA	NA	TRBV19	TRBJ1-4	CASRGQSAEKLFF	TGTGCCAGTAGGGGGCAGTCGGCTGAAAAACTGTTTTTT